This TCR beta chain derives from a study of T cells in Graves' hyperthyroidism and ophthalmopathy. This clonotype was recorded at least ten times. The CDR3 extends over 13 amino acids. Per the germline V gene, CDR1 is MNHEY and CDR2 is SMNVEV (reference sequence). Trimming took off 4 bases at V and 7 bases at J, with 11 bases between the two ends. Amplified TCR beta CDR3 regions derived from RNA transcripts. HTBI primers drove first-round RT-PCR of the TCR CDR3. TCRdb re-analysed the multiplex PCR reads in MiXCR, keeping a single row per CDR3 protein. Of 360,000 or so distinct CDR3 sequences listed, 15% to 20% were seen once; the top ten hold around 15%.

Specimen: blood. This TCR came from a woman between 40 and 50 years old with Graves' ophthalmopathy. The V gene is TRBV27, the J gene TRBJ1-5, with TRBD1 as a possible D gene (6 bases). Written as DNA, the CDR3 is TGTGCCAGCAGTTCCGCCAGGGGCCAGCCCCAGCATTTT. It specifies CASSSARGQPQHF.